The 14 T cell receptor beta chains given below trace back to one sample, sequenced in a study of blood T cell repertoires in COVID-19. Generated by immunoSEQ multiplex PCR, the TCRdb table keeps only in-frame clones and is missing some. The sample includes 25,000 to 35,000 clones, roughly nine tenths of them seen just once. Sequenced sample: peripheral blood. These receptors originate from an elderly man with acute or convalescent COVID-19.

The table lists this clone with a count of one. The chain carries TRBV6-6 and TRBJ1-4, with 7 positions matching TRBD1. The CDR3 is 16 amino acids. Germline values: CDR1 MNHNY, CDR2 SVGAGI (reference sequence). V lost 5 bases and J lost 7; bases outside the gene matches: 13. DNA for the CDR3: TGTGCCAGCAGTCGACTTGAGGGGGCGAGCGGTGAAAAACTGTTTTTT. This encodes CASSRLEGASGEKLFF.

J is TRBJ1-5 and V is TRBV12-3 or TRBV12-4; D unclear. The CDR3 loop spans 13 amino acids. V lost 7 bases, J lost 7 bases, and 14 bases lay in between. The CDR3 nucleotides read TGTGCCAGCATTCCCGGGAGGAGGCAGCCCCAGCATTTT. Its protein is CASIPGRRQPQHF.

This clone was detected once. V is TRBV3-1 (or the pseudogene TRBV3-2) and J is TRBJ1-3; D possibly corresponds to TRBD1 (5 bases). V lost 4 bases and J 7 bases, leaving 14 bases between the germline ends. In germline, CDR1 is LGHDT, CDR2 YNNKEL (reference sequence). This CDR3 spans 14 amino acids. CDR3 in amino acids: CASSLTAGGNTIYF. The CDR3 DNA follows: TGTGCCAGCAGCCTGACCGCGGGGGGGAACACCATATATTTT.

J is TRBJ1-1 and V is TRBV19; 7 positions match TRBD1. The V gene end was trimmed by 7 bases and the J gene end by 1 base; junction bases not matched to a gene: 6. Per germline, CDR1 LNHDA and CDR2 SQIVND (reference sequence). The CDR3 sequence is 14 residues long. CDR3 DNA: TGTGCCAGTAACCTCAGGGGGACGAACACTGAAGCTTTCTTT. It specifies CASNLRGTNTEAFF.

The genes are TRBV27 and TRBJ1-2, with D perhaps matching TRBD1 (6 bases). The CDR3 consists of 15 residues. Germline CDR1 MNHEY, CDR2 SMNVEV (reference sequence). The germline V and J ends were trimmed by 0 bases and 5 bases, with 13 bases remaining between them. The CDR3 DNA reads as TGTGCCAGCAGTTTATCCCAGGGGTTGATTTATGGCTACACCTTC. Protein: CASSLSQGLIYGYTF.

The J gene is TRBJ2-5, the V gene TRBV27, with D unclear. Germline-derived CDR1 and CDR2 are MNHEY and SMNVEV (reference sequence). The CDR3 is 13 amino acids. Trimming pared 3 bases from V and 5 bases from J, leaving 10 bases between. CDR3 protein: CASSFRQRETQYF. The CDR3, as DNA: TGTGCCAGCAGTTTCCGCCAGAGGGAGACCCAGTACTTC.

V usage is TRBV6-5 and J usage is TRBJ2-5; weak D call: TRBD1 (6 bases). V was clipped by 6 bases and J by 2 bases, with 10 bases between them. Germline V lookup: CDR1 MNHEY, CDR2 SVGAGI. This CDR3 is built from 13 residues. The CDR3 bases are TGTGCCAGCAGCCGGACAGTTCAAGAGACCCAGTACTTC. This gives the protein CASSRTVQETQYF.

The CDR3 DNA reads as TGTGCCAGCAGCTTAGGGACAGGGGTGTGGAATGAGCAGTTCTTC. This translates into CASSLGTGVWNEQFF. The chain joins TRBV5-4 to TRBJ2-1; TRBD1 matches at 10 bases. Losses at the gene ends were 2 bases for V and 7 bases for J; bases not matched to a gene: 6. This CDR3 region has 15 residues. Per the germline V gene, CDR1 is SGHNT and CDR2 is YYREEE (reference sequence).

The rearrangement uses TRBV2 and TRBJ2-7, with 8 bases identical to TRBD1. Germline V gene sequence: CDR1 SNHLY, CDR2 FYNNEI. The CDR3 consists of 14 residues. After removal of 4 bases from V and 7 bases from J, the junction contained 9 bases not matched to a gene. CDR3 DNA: TGTGCCAGCAGTGCCGTCAGACAGGGGAATGAGCAGTACTTC. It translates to CASSAVRQGNEQYF.

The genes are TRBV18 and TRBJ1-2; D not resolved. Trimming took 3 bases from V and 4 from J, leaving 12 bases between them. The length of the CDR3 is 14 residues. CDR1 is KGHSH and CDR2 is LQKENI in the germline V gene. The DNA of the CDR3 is TGTGCCAGCTCACCCTCAACCGGGTTCTATGGCTACACCTTC. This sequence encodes CASSPSTGFYGYTF.

CDR3 loop: CASSPERIGQPQHF. DNA for the CDR3: TGTGCCAGCTCACCAGAGAGGATTGGGCAGCCCCAGCATTTT. V gene TRBV18 combines with J gene TRBJ1-5; no reliable D call. CDR3 length: 14 residues. Germline CDR1 and CDR2: KGHSH and LQKENI. The germline V and J ends were trimmed by 2 bases and 7 bases, with 12 bases remaining between them. Full variable domain (outside the CDR3, taken from reference TRBV18 and TRBJ1-5): NAGVMQNPRHLVRRRGQEARLRCSPMKGHSHVYWYRQLPEEGLKFMVYLQKENIIDESGMPKERFSAEFPKEGPSILRIQQVVRGDSAAYFCASSPERIGQPQHFGDGTRLSIL.

As DNA, the CDR3 is TGTGCCAGCTCACCAATCCTCGGGGGGAGCACAGATACGCAGTATTTT. Protein: CASSPILGGSTDTQYF. The V gene is TRBV18, the J gene TRBJ2-3, with 7 bases lining up with TRBD2. V was clipped by 2 bases and J by 0 bases; unmatched bases: 5. CDR1 KGHSH and CDR2 LQKENI come from the germline V gene. This CDR3 has 16 amino acids. Using reference TRBV18 and TRBJ2-3 for the parts outside the CDR3, the full variable domain is NAGVMQNPRHLVRRRGQEARLRCSPMKGHSHVYWYRQLPEEGLKFMVYLQKENIIDESGMPKERFSAEFPKEGPSILRIQQVVRGDSAAYFCASSPILGGSTDTQYFGPGTRLTVL.

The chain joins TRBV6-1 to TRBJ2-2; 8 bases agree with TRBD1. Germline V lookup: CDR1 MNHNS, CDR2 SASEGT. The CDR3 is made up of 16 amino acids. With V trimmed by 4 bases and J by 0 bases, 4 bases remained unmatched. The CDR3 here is CASSARTGTNTGELFF. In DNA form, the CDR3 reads TGTGCCAGCAGTGCGCGGACAGGGACGAACACCGGGGAGCTGTTTTTT.

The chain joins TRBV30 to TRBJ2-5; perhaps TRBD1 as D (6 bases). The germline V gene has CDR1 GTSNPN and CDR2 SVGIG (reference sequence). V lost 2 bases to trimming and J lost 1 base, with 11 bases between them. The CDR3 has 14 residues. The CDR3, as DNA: TGTGCCTGGAGTCCTCGACAGGCCCAAGAGACCCAGTACTTC. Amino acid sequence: CAWSPRQAQETQYF.